What follows are 31 T cell receptor beta chains derived from one specimen sequenced in a study of T cell repertoires in cytomegalovirus infection. From the reads, TCRdb called clonotypes with MiXCR, one entry per CDR3 protein. The sample consists of some 300,000 distinct CDR3 sequences, around 9.1% of them appearing once. Material: PBMCs. The receptors were gathered from a human donor in good health (CMV status not recorded). Some clones in this sample may be carry-over from other donors' samples.

In its sample, this clonotype was seen a few times. The rearrangement links TRBV5-1 to TRBJ1-2, with TRBD1 matching over 8 bases. This CDR3 contains 14 residues. CDR1 is SGHRS and CDR2 is YFSETQ in the germline V gene. V dropped 3 bases and J dropped 7; count of bases not matched to a gene: 8. This CDR3 is CASSSQSGGGGYTF. Here the CDR3 DNA reads TGCGCCAGCAGCTCGCAATCAGGGGGCGGTGGCTACACCTTC.

This clonotype occurred many times. The V and J genes are TRBV12-3 or TRBV12-4 and TRBJ2-3; 8 bases match TRBD1. Unmatched junction bases numbered 3, after V lost 3 bases and J lost 4 bases. This CDR3 contains 14 residues. For the CDR3, the DNA is TGTGCCAGCAGTTTTCAGGGGGCAGCAGATACGCAGTATTTT. This gives the protein CASSFQGAADTQYF.

This clonotype came up many times. The rearrangement joins TRBV7-9 to TRBJ2-1, with 8 positions matching TRBD2. Trimming removed 1 base from V and 4 bases from J; junction bases left unmatched: 6. The germline V gene has CDR1 SEHNR and CDR2 FQNEAQ (reference sequence). The CDR3 has 16 residues. The CDR3: CASSLEGGGRYNEQFF. CDR3 sequence (DNA): TGTGCCAGCAGCTTAGAAGGCGGGGGGCGGTACAATGAGCAGTTCTTC.

This clonotype was recorded many times. The rearrangement links TRBV18 to TRBJ2-1; the D is unclear. Per the germline V gene, CDR1 is KGHSH and CDR2 is LQKENI. The CDR3 extends over 15 amino acids. V was clipped by 3 bases and J by 4 bases, with 13 bases between them. The CDR3 DNA sequence: TGTGCCAGCTCACCGCAGTACCTGCTTTACAATGAGCAGTTCTTC. Its translation: CASSPQYLLYNEQFF. Complete variable domain (other parts from reference TRBV18 and TRBJ2-1): NAGVMQNPRHLVRRRGQEARLRCSPMKGHSHVYWYRQLPEEGLKFMVYLQKENIIDESGMPKERFSAEFPKEGPSILRIQQVVRGDSAAYFCASSPQYLLYNEQFFGPGTRLTVL.

This clonotype was counted ten times or more. The rearrangement joins TRBV7-2 to TRBJ2-3; TRBD2 matches at 16 bases. The CDR3 is 19 amino acids. The trim removed 2 bases at V and 1 base at J, leaving 6 bases unmatched. CDR1 is SGHTA, CDR2 FQGNSA, per germline. The CDR3 DNA reads as TGTGCCAGCAGCTTACAGGGACTAGCGGGGGGGCCGCGCACAGATACGCAGTATTTT. Encoded protein: CASSLQGLAGGPRTDTQYF.

The CDR3 reads CSATAGTAYEQYF. In nucleotides, the CDR3 is TGCAGCGCCACGGCCGGGACAGCCTACGAGCAGTACTTC. The chain links TRBV29-1 to TRBJ2-7; TRBD1 aligns across 7 bases. J was trimmed by 2 bases and V by 7 bases; bases with no gene match: 8. The CDR3 runs 13 residues. Germline CDR1 SQVTM, CDR2 ANQGSEA.

The V and J genes are TRBV29-1 and TRBJ1-2; D is uncertain. V lost 6 bases to trimming and J lost 5 bases, with 10 bases between them. The CDR3 covers 11 residues. Germline V CDR1 and CDR2: SQVTM, ANQGSEA. The CDR3 region is CSVKGSYGYTF. Written as DNA, the CDR3 is TGCAGCGTAAAAGGCAGTTATGGCTACACCTTC. Based on the CDR3 plus reference TRBV29-1 and TRBJ1-2, the full variable domain is SAVISQKPSRDICQRGTSLTIQCQVDSQVTMMFWYRQQPGQSLTLIATANQGSEATYESGFVIDKFPISRPNLTFSTLTVSNMSPEDSSIYLCSVKGSYGYTFGSGTRLTVV.

This clonotype was detected ten times or more. V usage is TRBV12-3 or TRBV12-4 and J usage is TRBJ2-6; tentative D call: TRBD1 (5 bases). The V end lost 5 bases, the J end lost 0 bases, and 17 bases lay between the germline ends. The CDR3 spans 18 residues. The CDR3 region is CASSPYRFYLSGANVLTF. In nucleotides, the CDR3 is TGTGCCAGCAGTCCCTACAGGTTTTACCTCTCTGGGGCCAACGTCCTGACTTTC.

This clonotype was detected a few times. This chain links TRBV20-1 with TRBJ1-1; D unclear. The CDR3 is 15 residues long. Trimming took off 6 bases at V and 4 bases at J, with 21 bases between the two ends. The germline V gene encodes CDR1 DFQATT and CDR2 SNEGSKA (reference sequence). CDR3 in amino acids: CSADTVKRGSTEAFF. For the CDR3, the DNA is TGCAGTGCCGATACAGTGAAACGAGGAAGCACTGAAGCTTTCTTT.

The J gene is TRBJ1-1, the V gene TRBV29-1; D not resolved. The CDR3 is made up of 12 amino acids. The germline V and J ends were trimmed by 0 bases and 7 bases, with 9 bases remaining between them. From germline, CDR1 is SQVTM and CDR2 ANQGSEA. CDR3 sequence (DNA): TGCAGCGTTGAAGAAGGGTACAGTGAAGCTTTCTTT. It translates to CSVEEGYSEAFF.

This rearrangement joins TRBV14 to TRBJ2-7; no clear D. This CDR3 has 13 residues. The V gene's germline CDR1 is SGHDN and CDR2 FVKESK. Trimming shortened V by 4 bases and J by 2 bases, and 9 bases separated the two germline ends. The CDR3 bases are TGTGCCAGCAGCCCACTCCAGACCTACGAGCAGTACTTC. Protein sequence: CASSPLQTYEQYF.

This clonotype was seen many times. The V and J genes are TRBV7-9 and TRBJ1-2, with 7 bases fitting TRBD1. The ends lost 2 bases at V and 3 bases at J; junction bases unmatched: 9. This CDR3 has 16 residues. Germline CDR1 is SEHNR and CDR2 is FQNEAQ (reference sequence). DNA for the CDR3: TGTGCCAGCAGCTTACCTCACAGGGGCAAGGACTATGGCTACACCTTC. Protein sequence: CASSLPHRGKDYGYTF.

CDR3 in amino acids: CAISDFQETQYF. CDR3 nucleotides: TGTGCCATCAGTGATTTCCAAGAGACCCAGTACTTC. The V and J genes are TRBV10-3 and TRBJ2-5; D unresolved. There are 12 residues in the CDR3. Germline assignment: CDR1 ENHRY and CDR2 SYGVKD. V lost 3 bases, J lost 1 base, and 3 bases lay in between.

This clonotype has ten or more counts. The chain is built from TRBV19 and TRBJ2-1, with 7 bases matching TRBD2. Trimming at V came to 7 bases and at J to 4 bases, leaving 10 bases not matched to a gene. CDR3 length: 15 amino acids. Germline CDR1 is LNHDA and CDR2 is SQIVND (reference sequence). The CDR3 loop reads CASISGRRGYNEQFF. In nucleotides, the CDR3 is TGTGCCAGTATCTCTGGACGGCGGGGGTACAATGAGCAGTTCTTC.

This clonotype was observed at least ten times. The V call is TRBV20-1, the J call TRBJ2-3; TRBD2 might be the D (5 bases). The CDR3 spans 16 residues. Germline V lookup: CDR1 DFQATT, CDR2 SNEGSKA (reference sequence). V was trimmed by 3 bases and J by 3 bases, leaving 19 bases between them. The CDR3: CSASPPRGKATDTQYF. CDR3 sequence (DNA): TGCAGTGCTAGCCCCCCCCGGGGTAAGGCGACAGATACGCAGTATTTT.

Many counts were recorded for this clonotype. The junction differs from germline at one of its ends, possibly a read error. This chain joins TRBV7-7 and TRBJ2-5, with D perhaps matching TRBD2 (5 bases). CDR1 and CDR2 (germline): SSHAT, FNYEAQ (reference sequence). The length of the CDR3 is 13 residues. The CDR3 nucleotides are TGTGCTAGCAGCCCCCGAAGAGGGGAGACCCAGTACTTC. Amino acids: CASSPRRGETQYF. Based on the CDR3 plus reference TRBV7-7 and TRBJ2-5, the full variable domain is GAGVSQSPRYKVTKRGQDVTLRCDPISSHATLYWYQQALGQGPEFLTYFNYEAQPDKSGLPSDRFSAERPEGSISTLTIQRTEQRDSAMYRCASSPRRGETQYFGPGTRLLVL.

This clonotype was picked up many times. The genes are TRBV24-1 and TRBJ1-1; perhaps TRBD1 as D (5 bases). Germline V gene data show CDR1 as KGHDR and CDR2 as SFDVKD. The CDR3 extends over 13 amino acids. V gave up 4 bases and J gave up 5 bases, with 10 bases separating them. This CDR3 reads CATSEDMWTEAFF. DNA for the CDR3: TGTGCCACCAGTGAGGACATGTGGACTGAAGCTTTCTTT.

This clonotype was detected ten times or more. This chain uses TRBV12-5 with TRBJ1-5; D may be TRBD1 (5 bases). Germline CDR1 is LGHNT and CDR2 is FRNRAP. The germline V and J ends were trimmed by 2 bases and 2 bases, with 19 bases remaining between them. CDR3 size: 18 residues. CDR3 nucleotide sequence: TGTGCTAGTGGTTTGTCGTACCTCGGGGGAAGCGGCAATCAGCCCCAGCATTTT. Translating it yields CASGLSYLGGSGNQPQHF.

This chain connects TRBV10-3 to TRBJ1-2; tentative D call: TRBD1 (6 bases). Trimming stripped 5 bases from V and 8 bases from J, with 18 bases between. CDR3 size: 14 residues. Germline CDR1 reads ENHRY; CDR2 reads SYGVKD. This CDR3 reads CAISNRESIGGYTF. CDR3 nucleotide sequence: TGTGCCATCAGTAACAGGGAATCGATAGGGGGCTACACCTTC.

This clonotype was observed many times. The rearrangement uses TRBV6-6 and TRBJ1-1; no firm D call. In germline, CDR1 is MNHNY, CDR2 SVGAGI (reference sequence). V lost 6 bases, J lost 4 bases, and 12 bases lay in between. The CDR3 runs 13 residues. DNA for the CDR3: TGTGCCAGCAGCCCTCCGCCCACCACTGAAGCTTTCTTT. Its translation: CASSPPPTTEAFF.

Ten or more counts support this clonotype. The V call is TRBV6-1, the J call TRBJ2-2; tentative D call: TRBD2 (5 bases). Between the trimmed V and J ends, which lost 6 bases and 2 bases, there was a span of 10 bases. Germline V lookup: CDR1 MNHNS, CDR2 SASEGT. The CDR3 covers 14 residues. CDR3 region: CASRNGVNTGELFF. The DNA for the CDR3 is TGTGCCAGCAGAAACGGGGTCAACACCGGGGAGCTGTTTTTT.

In regard to this clonotype: Given a much more abundant clone one base away, this may be a read error. This likely comes from a read error, as the CDR3 has no conserved phenylalanine or tryptophan at its end. This chain joins TRBV29-1 and TRBJ1-3; TRBD1 is a possible D gene (5 bases). V dropped 4 bases and J dropped 6 bases, with 13 bases sitting between them. Germline V CDR1 and CDR2: SQVTM, ANQGSEA. The CDR3 length is 13 residues. The CDR3 protein is CSVAQGKENTIYY. The CDR3 nucleotides read TGCAGCGTTGCCCAGGGTAAAGAAAACACCATATATTAT.

This clonotype rates as medium-sized (0.01 to 0.1%). The rearrangement joins TRBV25-1 to TRBJ2-6; D might be TRBD1 or TRBD2, each matching 5 bases. The CDR3 is 18 amino acids. Trimming took off 3 bases at V and 4 bases at J, with 19 bases between the two ends. CDR1 and CDR2 (germline): MGHDK, SYGVNS. CDR3 nucleotide sequence: TGTGCCAGCAGTGATCAGATGGGGGTAATCTCCGGGGCCAACGTCCTGACTTTC. The encoded protein is CASSDQMGVISGANVLTF.

The rearrangement joins TRBV3-1 to TRBJ2-2; 7 nucleotides match TRBD2. Germline V gene lookup returns CDR1 LGHDT and CDR2 YNNKEL (reference sequence). With 4 bases clipped from V and 4 bases from J, the junction kept 6 bases outside the gene matches. The CDR3 sequence is 15 residues long. In DNA, the CDR3 is TGTGCCAGCAGCCTACTATCGGGGGGCACCGGGGAGCTGTTTTTT. The encoded protein is CASSLLSGGTGELFF.

The table lists this clonotype with many counts. The V and J genes are TRBV14 and TRBJ2-3; D unclear. The germline V gene has CDR1 SGHDN and CDR2 FVKESK. This CDR3 has 15 residues. The V end lost 2 bases, the J end lost 1 base, and 10 bases lay between the germline ends. CDR3 in DNA: TGTGCCAGCAGCCAATACAGTTGGGGCACAGATACGCAGTATTTT. As protein: CASSQYSWGTDTQYF.

Comments on this clonotype: This may be a read error: a much more frequent sequence differs by one nucleotide. The chain recombines TRBV11-3 with TRBJ2-3; D is ambiguous. The CDR3 sequence is 13 residues long. Germline V gene data show CDR1 as SGHNT and CDR2 as YENEEA. The CDR3 DNA is TGTGCCAGCAGCTTCAATGTAGCAGAGACGCAGTATTTT. As protein: CASSFNVAETQYF.

This clonotype has at least ten counts. The chain joins TRBV20-1 to TRBJ2-1, with D unclear. The CDR3 is 12 residues long. Germline V gene lookup returns CDR1 DFQATT and CDR2 SNEGSKA (reference sequence). V dropped 4 bases and J dropped 8 bases, with 12 bases sitting between them. The CDR3 coding sequence is TGCAGTGCTACTAGAGGTGCAGATGAGCAGTTCTTC. It is translated as CSATRGADEQFF.

This clonotype was observed a few times. V and J are TRBV14 and TRBJ2-3; 9 nucleotides agree with TRBD2. The CDR3 sequence is 16 residues long. Losses at the gene ends were 4 bases for V and 2 bases for J; bases not matched to a gene: 7. Germline V CDR1 and CDR2: SGHDN, FVKESK. The CDR3 spells CASSLSPSGVTDTQYF. In nucleotides, the CDR3 is TGTGCCAGCAGCCTAAGTCCTAGCGGGGTCACAGATACGCAGTATTTT.

The rearrangement links TRBV3-1 to TRBJ1-5, with D hard to call. CDR1 LGHDT and CDR2 YNNKEL come from the germline V gene (reference sequence). V was cut by 4 bases and J by 0 bases, with 7 bases left in between. The CDR3 length is 14 residues. The CDR3 reads CASSRRNSNQPQHF. In DNA form, the CDR3 reads TGTGCCAGCAGCCGGAGGAATAGCAATCAGCCCCAGCATTTT. The full variable domain, rest sourced from reference TRBV3-1 and TRBJ1-5, is DTAVSQTPKYLVTQMGNDKSIKCEQNLGHDTMYWYKQDSKKFLKIMFSYNNKELIINETVPNRFSPKSPDKAHLNLHINSLELGDSAVYFCASSRRNSNQPQHFGDGTRLSIL.

This clonotype was seen repeatedly, ten times or more. J is TRBJ2-7 and V is TRBV6-1; D tentatively reads TRBD1 or TRBD2 (6 bases each). The CDR3 consists of 13 residues. CDR1 is MNHNS, CDR2 SASEGT, per germline. V was shortened by 7 bases and J by 6 bases, with 16 bases between the two germline ends. CDR3 nucleotides: TGTGCCAGCACCCCTGAACAGGGAGGCGAGCAGTACTTC. Amino acids: CASTPEQGGEQYF.

This clonotype came up many times. Mismatch with germline at one junction end may stem from a read error. The chain joins TRBV7-7 to TRBJ2-5; 7 bases fit TRBD1. Germline lookup yields CDR1 SSHAT and CDR2 FNYEAQ (reference sequence). This CDR3 contains 15 residues. The DNA of the CDR3 is TGTGCTAGCAGCTTAGGTGACAGGGTTGCGGAGACCCAGTACTTC. Residues: CASSLGDRVAETQYF.